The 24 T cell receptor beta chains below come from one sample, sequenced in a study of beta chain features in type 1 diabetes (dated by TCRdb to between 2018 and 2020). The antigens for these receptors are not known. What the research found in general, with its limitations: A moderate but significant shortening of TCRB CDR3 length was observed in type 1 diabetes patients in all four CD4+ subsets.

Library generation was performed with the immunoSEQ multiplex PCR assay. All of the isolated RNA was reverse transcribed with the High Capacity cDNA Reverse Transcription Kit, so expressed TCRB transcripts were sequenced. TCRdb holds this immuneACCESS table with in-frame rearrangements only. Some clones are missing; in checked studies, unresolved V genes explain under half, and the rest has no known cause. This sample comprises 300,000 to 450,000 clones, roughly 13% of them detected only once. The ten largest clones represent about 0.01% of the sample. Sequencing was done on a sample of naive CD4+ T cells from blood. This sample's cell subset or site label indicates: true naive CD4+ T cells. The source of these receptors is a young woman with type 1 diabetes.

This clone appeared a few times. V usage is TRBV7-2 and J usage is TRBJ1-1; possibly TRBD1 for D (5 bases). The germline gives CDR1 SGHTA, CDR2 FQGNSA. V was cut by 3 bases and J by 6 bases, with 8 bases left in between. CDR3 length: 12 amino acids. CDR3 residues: CASSFQGPEAFF. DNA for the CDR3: TGTGCCAGCAGCTTTCAGGGCCCTGAAGCTTTCTTT.

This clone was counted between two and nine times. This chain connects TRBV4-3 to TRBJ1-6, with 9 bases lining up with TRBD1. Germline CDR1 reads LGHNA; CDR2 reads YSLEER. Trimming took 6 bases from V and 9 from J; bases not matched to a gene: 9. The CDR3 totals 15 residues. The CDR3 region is CASRRDRVVGSPLHF. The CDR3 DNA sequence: TGCGCCAGCAGACGGGACAGGGTTGTGGGTTCACCCCTCCACTTT.

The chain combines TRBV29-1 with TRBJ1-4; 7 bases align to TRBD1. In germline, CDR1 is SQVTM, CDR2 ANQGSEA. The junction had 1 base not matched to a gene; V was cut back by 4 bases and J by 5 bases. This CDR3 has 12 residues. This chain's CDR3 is CSVARGNEKLFF. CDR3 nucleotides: TGCAGCGTTGCCAGGGGGAATGAAAAACTGTTTTTT.

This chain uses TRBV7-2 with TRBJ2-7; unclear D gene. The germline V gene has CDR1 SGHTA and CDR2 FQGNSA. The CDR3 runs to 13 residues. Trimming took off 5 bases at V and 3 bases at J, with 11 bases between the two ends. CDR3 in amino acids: CASSPLLGYEQYF. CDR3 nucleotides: TGTGCCAGCAGCCCCCTTCTAGGCTACGAGCAGTACTTC.

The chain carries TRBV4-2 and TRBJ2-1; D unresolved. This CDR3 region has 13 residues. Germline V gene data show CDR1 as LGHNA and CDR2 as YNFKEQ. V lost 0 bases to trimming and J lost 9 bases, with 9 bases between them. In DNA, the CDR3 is TGTGCCAGCAGCCAAGATAAAAGCTTTGAGCAGTTCTTC. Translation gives CASSQDKSFEQFF.

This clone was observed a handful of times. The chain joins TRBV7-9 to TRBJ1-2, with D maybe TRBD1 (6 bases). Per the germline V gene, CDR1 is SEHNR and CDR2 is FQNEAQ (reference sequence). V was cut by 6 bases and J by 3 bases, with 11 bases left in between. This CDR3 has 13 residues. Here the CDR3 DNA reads TGTGCCAGCAGTAGCAGACAGGACTATGGCTACACCTTC. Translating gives CASSSRQDYGYTF.

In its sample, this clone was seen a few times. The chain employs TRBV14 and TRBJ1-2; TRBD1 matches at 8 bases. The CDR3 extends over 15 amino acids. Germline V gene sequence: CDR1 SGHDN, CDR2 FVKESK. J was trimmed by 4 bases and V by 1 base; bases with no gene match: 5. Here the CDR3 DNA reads TGTGCCAGCAGCCAAGGTCCAGGGGGCCTCTATGGCTACACCTTC. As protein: CASSQGPGGLYGYTF.

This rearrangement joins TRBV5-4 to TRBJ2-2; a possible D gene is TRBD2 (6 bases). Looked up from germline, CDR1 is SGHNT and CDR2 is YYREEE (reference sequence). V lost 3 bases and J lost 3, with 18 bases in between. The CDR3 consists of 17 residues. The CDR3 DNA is TGTGCCAGCAGCTCCCGCCCGGAGGGAATGGACACCGGGGAGCTGTTTTTT. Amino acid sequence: CASSSRPEGMDTGELFF. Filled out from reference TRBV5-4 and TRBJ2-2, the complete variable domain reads ETGVTQSPTHLIKTRGQQVTLRCSSQSGHNTVSWYQQALGQGPQFIFQYYREEENGRGNFPPRFSGLQFPNYSSELNVNALELDDSALYLCASSSRPEGMDTGELFFGEGSRLTVL.

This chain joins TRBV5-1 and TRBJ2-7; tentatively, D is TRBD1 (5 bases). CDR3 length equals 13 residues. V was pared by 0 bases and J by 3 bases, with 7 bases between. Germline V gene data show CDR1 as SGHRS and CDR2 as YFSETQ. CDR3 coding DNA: TGCGCCAGCAGCTTGGGACAGTTCTACGAGCAGTACTTC. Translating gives CASSLGQFYEQYF. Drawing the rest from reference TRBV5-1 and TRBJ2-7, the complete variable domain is KAGVTQTPRYLIKTRGQQVTLSCSPISGHRSVSWYQQTPGQGLQFLFEYFSETQRNKGNFPGRFSGRQFSNSRSEMNVSTLELGDSALYLCASSLGQFYEQYFGPGTRLTVT.

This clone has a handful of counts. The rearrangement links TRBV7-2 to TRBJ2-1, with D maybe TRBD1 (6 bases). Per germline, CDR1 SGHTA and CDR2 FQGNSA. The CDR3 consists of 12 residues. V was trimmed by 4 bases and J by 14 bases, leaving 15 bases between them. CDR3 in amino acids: CASSSTGQLEFF. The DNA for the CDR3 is TGTGCCAGCAGCTCCACGGGACAACTGGAGTTCTTC.

DNA for the CDR3: TGTGCCAGCAGTTTAGGTTGGAGGGCTGAAGCTTTCTTT. Amino acid sequence: CASSLGWRAEAFF. The chain couples TRBV27 to TRBJ1-1; D is undetermined. CDR1 MNHEY and CDR2 SMNVEV come from the germline V gene (reference sequence). The CDR3 has 13 residues. The V and J ends lost 2 bases and 6 bases respectively, with 10 bases between them.

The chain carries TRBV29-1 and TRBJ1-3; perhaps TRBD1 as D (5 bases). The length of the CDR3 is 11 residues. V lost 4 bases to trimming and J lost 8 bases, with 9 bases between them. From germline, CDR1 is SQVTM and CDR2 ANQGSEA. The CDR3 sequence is CSVGDFDTIYF. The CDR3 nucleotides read TGCAGCGTTGGGGACTTCGACACCATATATTTT.

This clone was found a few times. The CDR3 sequence is CASSQTRDKLYEQYF. The DNA of the CDR3 is TGCGCCAGCAGCCAAACTCGGGACAAACTCTACGAGCAGTACTTC. The chain uses TRBV4-1 and TRBJ2-7, with D perhaps matching TRBD1 (6 bases). The CDR3 covers 15 residues. CDR1 is MGHRA, CDR2 YSYEKL, per germline. Between the trimmed V and J ends, which lost 2 bases and 3 bases, there was a span of 14 bases.

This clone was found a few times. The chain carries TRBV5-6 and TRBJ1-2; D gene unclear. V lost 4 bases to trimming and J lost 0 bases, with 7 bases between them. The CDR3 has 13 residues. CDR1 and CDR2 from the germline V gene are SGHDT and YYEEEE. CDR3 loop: CASSPSANYGYTF. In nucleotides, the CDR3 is TGTGCCAGCAGCCCGTCGGCTAACTATGGCTACACCTTC.

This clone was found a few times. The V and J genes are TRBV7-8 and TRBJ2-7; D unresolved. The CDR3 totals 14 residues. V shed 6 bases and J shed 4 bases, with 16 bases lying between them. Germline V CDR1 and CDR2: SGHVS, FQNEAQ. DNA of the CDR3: TGTGCCAGCAGGCCCAGGCGTGGCCAGTACGAGCAGTACTTC. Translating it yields CASRPRRGQYEQYF.

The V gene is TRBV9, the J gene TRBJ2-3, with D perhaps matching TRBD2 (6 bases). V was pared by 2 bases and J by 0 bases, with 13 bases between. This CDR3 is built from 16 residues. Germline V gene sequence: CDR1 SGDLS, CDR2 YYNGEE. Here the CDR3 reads CASSVGGVWSTDTQYF. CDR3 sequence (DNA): TGTGCCAGCAGCGTCGGAGGGGTGTGGAGCACAGATACGCAGTATTTT.

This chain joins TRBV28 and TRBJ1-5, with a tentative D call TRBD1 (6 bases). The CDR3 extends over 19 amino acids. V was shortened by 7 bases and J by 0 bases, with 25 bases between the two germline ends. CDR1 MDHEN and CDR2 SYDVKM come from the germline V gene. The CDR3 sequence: CASIPPAGAAGNSNQPQHF. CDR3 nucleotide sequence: TGTGCCAGCATTCCCCCAGCGGGGGCGGCTGGGAATAGCAATCAGCCCCAGCATTTT.

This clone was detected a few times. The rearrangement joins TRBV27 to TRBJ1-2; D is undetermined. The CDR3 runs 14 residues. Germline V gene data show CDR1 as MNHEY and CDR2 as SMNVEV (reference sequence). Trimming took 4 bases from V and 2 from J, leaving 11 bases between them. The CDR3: CASSSWATNYGYTF. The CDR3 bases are TGTGCCAGCAGTTCATGGGCGACAAACTATGGCTACACCTTC.

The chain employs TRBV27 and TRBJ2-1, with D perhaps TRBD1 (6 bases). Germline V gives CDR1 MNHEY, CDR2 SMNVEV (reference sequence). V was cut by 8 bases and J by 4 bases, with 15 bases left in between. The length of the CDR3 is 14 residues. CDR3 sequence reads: CASAPGRGYNEQFF. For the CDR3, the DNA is TGTGCCAGCGCTCCGGGCAGGGGTTACAATGAGCAGTTCTTC.

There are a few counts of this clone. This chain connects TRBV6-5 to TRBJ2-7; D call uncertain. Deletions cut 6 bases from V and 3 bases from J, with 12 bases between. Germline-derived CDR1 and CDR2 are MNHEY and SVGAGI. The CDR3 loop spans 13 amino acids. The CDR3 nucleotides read TGTGCCAGCAGCCCTCCCCTCCGCTACGAGCAGTACTTC. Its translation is CASSPPLRYEQYF.

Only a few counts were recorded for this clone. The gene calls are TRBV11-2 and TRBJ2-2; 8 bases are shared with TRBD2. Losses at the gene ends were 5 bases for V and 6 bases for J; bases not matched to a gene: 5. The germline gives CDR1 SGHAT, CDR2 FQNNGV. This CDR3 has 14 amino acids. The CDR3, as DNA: TGTGCCAGCAGCCGGAAACTAGCGGCCGGGGAGCTGTTTTTT. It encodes CASSRKLAAGELFF.

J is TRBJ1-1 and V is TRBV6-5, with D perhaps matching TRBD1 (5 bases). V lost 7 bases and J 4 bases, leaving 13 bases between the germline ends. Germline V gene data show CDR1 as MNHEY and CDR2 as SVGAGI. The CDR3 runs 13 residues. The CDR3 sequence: CASTSRVVTEAFF. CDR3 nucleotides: TGTGCCAGCACCTCCAGGGTCGTCACTGAAGCTTTCTTT.

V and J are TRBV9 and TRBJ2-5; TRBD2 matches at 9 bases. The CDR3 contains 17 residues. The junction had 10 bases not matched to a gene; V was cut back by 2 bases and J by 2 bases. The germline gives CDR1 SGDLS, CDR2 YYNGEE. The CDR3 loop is CASSVGLAGPTQETQYF. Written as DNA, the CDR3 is TGTGCCAGCAGCGTCGGCCTAGCGGGGCCAACACAAGAGACCCAGTACTTC.

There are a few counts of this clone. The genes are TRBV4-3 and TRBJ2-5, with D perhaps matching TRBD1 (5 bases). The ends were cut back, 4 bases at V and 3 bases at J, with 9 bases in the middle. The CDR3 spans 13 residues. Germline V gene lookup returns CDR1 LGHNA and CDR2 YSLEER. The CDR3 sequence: CASSRSREETQYF. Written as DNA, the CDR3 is TGCGCCAGCAGCCGTAGCAGGGAAGAGACCCAGTACTTC.